Below, 27 T cell receptor beta chains from the same sample are listed, as sequenced in a study of blood T cell repertoires in COVID-19 (dated by TCRdb to about 2020). The protocol used for the library was the immunoSEQ multiplex PCR assay. This is the immuneACCESS table as TCRdb keeps it, with only in-frame sequences that have V and J called. A part of the clones is gone; compared with another copy, unresolved V genes explain less than half, and the rest is unexplained. The sample profile shows 250,000 or so clones; around 93% of them were found once. About 3% of the sample lies in the top ten. The sample was PBMCs or T cells enriched from blood (not recorded which). The receptor source for this set is a man aged 40-49 years who had been exposed to COVID-19.

J is TRBJ2-7 and V is TRBV7-3; D might be TRBD1 (6 bases). Germline V lookup: CDR1 SGHTA, CDR2 FQGTGA. The CDR3 covers 15 residues. The V and J ends lost 6 bases and 4 bases respectively, with 19 bases between them. The DNA of the CDR3 is TGTGCCAGCAGACCCGGGACACCGGCCTATTACGAGCAGTACTTC. It specifies CASRPGTPAYYEQYF.

V usage is TRBV11-2 and J usage is TRBJ2-2; D ambiguous. This CDR3 spans 13 amino acids. Between the trimmed V and J ends, which lost 2 bases and 6 bases, there was a span of 7 bases. CDR1 and CDR2 (germline): SGHAT, FQNNGV. The CDR3 loop reads CASSLQDPGELFF. For the CDR3, the DNA is TGTGCCAGCAGCTTACAGGATCCCGGGGAGCTGTTTTTT.

The J gene is TRBJ1-2, the V gene TRBV7-9; the D gene is possibly TRBD1 (5 bases). The germline CDR1 and CDR2 sequences are SEHNR and FQNEAQ (reference sequence). V shed 1 base and J shed 5 bases, with 14 bases lying between them. The CDR3 has 15 residues. The CDR3 protein is CASSLGRRETYGYTF. The CDR3 DNA reads as TGTGCCAGCAGCTTAGGGCGCAGGGAAACTTATGGCTACACCTTC. The entire variable domain, with the rest obtained from reference TRBV7-9 and TRBJ1-2, is as follows: DTGVSQNPRHKITKRGQNVTFRCDPISEHNRLYWYRQTLGQGPEFLTYFQNEAQLEKSRLLSDRFSAERPKGSFSTLEIQRTEQGDSAMYLCASSLGRRETYGYTFGSGTRLTVV.

In regard to this clone: Other nucleotide sequences from this sample produce the same CDR3. The chain uses TRBV7-9 and TRBJ2-7; 10 bases fit TRBD1. The trim removed 5 bases at V and 3 bases at J, leaving 4 bases unmatched. Germline values: CDR1 SEHNR, CDR2 FQNEAQ (reference sequence). The length of the CDR3 is 14 residues. The CDR3 DNA reads as TGTGCCAGCAGCCCTGGGACAGGGGTCTACGAGCAGTACTTC. This sequence encodes CASSPGTGVYEQYF.

The chain employs TRBV12-5 and TRBJ1-3; the match to TRBD1 covers 7 bases. In germline, CDR1 is LGHNT, CDR2 FRNRAP. V lost 6 bases to trimming and J lost 0 bases; unmatched junction nucleotides: 8. CDR3 size: 16 residues. The CDR3 sequence is CASGPTGSSSGNTIYF. The CDR3 coding sequence is TGTGCTAGTGGACCGACAGGGAGTAGCTCTGGAAACACCATATATTTT.

CDR3 nucleotides: TGTGCCAGCAGCTCGGGTAGGCAGTATGAAAAACTGTTTTTT. It encodes CASSSGRQYEKLFF. The J gene is TRBJ1-4, the V gene TRBV7-2; D call uncertain. V was clipped by 4 bases and J by 6 bases, with 12 bases between them. Germline V gives CDR1 SGHTA, CDR2 FQGNSA. The CDR3 sequence is 14 residues long.

The CDR3 loop reads CAWSVSGNTGELFF. In DNA, the CDR3 is TGTGCCTGGAGTGTATCGGGGAACACCGGGGAGCTGTTTTTT. The gene calls are TRBV30 and TRBJ2-2; D gene uncertain. Germline CDR1 and CDR2: GTSNPN and SVGIG (reference sequence). There are 14 residues in the CDR3. Deletions cut 0 bases from V and 1 base from J, with 6 bases between.

The chain has TRBV30 and TRBJ2-1; 7 nucleotides align to TRBD2. The V gene's germline CDR1 is GTSNPN and CDR2 SVGIG (reference sequence). V lost 5 bases and J lost 10; bases outside the gene matches: 5. The CDR3 totals 11 residues. CDR3 DNA sequence: TGTGCCTGGGAACTAGCGCGGGAGCAGTTCTTC. This gives the protein CAWELAREQFF. Using reference TRBV30 and TRBJ2-1 for the parts outside the CDR3, the full variable domain is SQTIHQWPATLVQPVGSPLSLECTVEGTSNPNLYWYRQAAGRGLQLLFYSVGIGQISSEVPQNLSASRPQDRQFILSSKKLLLSDSGFYLCAWELAREQFFGPGTRLTVL.

This clone was found once. The gene calls are TRBV5-6 and TRBJ2-7; no definite D call. V was shortened by 0 bases and J by 6 bases, with 7 bases between the two germline ends. The germline CDR1 and CDR2 sequences are SGHDT and YYEEEE. The CDR3 is 12 amino acids. The CDR3, as DNA: TGTGCCAGCAGCTTGGCCCTCGGCGAGCAGTACTTC. This sequence encodes CASSLALGEQYF.

The rearrangement uses TRBV6-4 and TRBJ2-1, with 11 bases identical to TRBD2. J gave up 10 bases and V 4 bases, and 6 bases lay outside the gene matches. The CDR3 is 14 amino acids. Germline CDR1 and CDR2: MRHNA and SNTAGT. DNA of the CDR3: TGTGCCAGCAGTGGGCTAGCGGGAGGACGGGAGCAGTTCTTC. Protein sequence: CASSGLAGGREQFF.

V usage is TRBV27 and J usage is TRBJ1-4; 8 bases are shared with TRBD1. CDR3 length: 14 residues. The germline V gene encodes CDR1 MNHEY and CDR2 SMNVEV (reference sequence). The V gene end was trimmed by 0 bases and the J gene end by 8 bases; junction bases not matched to a gene: 2. The CDR3 bases are TGTGCCAGCAGTTTATCCAGGGGGCACGAAAAACTGTTTTTT. Protein sequence: CASSLSRGHEKLFF. Supplemented by reference TRBV27 and TRBJ1-4, the full variable domain reads EAQVTQNPRYLITVTGKKLTVTCSQNMNHEYMSWYRQDPGLGLRQIYYSMNVEVTDKGDVPEGYKVSRKEKRNFPLILESPSPNQTSLYFCASSLSRGHEKLFFGSGTQLSVL.

The rearrangement uses TRBV3-1 (or the pseudogene TRBV3-2) and TRBJ1-1; 8 positions agree with TRBD1. Germline V gene sequence: CDR1 LGHDT, CDR2 YNNKEL (reference sequence). Germline trimming cut 5 bases from V and 10 bases from J; bases unmatched to any gene: 12. The length of the CDR3 is 14 residues. The CDR3 is CASSKNQGQGRAFF. DNA for the CDR3: TGTGCCAGCAGCAAAAATCAAGGACAGGGTCGAGCTTTCTTT.

This chain joins TRBV19 and TRBJ2-7, with 7 bases fitting TRBD1. CDR3 length equals 13 residues. The germline CDR1 and CDR2 sequences are LNHDA and SQIVND (reference sequence). The V and J ends lost 4 bases and 5 bases, in that order; junction bases with no gene match: 5. The CDR3 DNA is TGTGCCAGTAGTACCTGGACAGGCGACGAGCAGTACTTC. Amino acids: CASSTWTGDEQYF.

The chain carries TRBV9 and TRBJ1-2; 9 bases map to TRBD1. Germline CDR1 and CDR2: SGDLS and YYNGEE. Trimming removed 3 bases from V and 6 bases from J; junction bases left unmatched: 6. The CDR3 is 14 residues long. The CDR3 here is CASSARQGVNGYTF. In nucleotides, the CDR3 is TGTGCCAGCAGCGCAAGACAGGGGGTGAATGGCTACACCTTC.

CDR3 loop: CASSTPMRQGWYTF. The DNA for the CDR3 is TGTGCCAGTAGTACCCCCATGAGGCAGGGGTGGTACACCTTC. The chain links TRBV19 to TRBJ1-2; D perhaps matches TRBD1 (6 bases). V was clipped by 4 bases and J by 11 bases, with 20 bases between them. Germline assignment: CDR1 LNHDA and CDR2 SQIVND (reference sequence). The CDR3 spans 14 residues.

The J gene is TRBJ1-1, the V gene TRBV19; D uncertain. Germline CDR1 reads LNHDA; CDR2 reads SQIVND (reference sequence). Trimming stripped 1 base from V and 0 bases from J, with 6 bases between. The CDR3 has 14 residues. CDR3 in DNA: TGTGCCAGTAGTATAGTGGGCTTGAACACTGAAGCTTTCTTT. This translates into CASSIVGLNTEAFF.

This chain links TRBV12-3 or TRBV12-4 with TRBJ1-1, with D hard to call. The CDR3 has 12 amino acids. Trimming left V 2 bases short and J 4 bases short, with 5 bases between. The CDR3 DNA reads TGTGCCAGCAGTTTACCGGGCACTGAAGCTTTCTTT. It encodes CASSLPGTEAFF.

The chain carries TRBV7-2 and TRBJ2-7; 9 bases are shared with TRBD1. V shed 5 bases and J 5 bases; nucleotides not matched to a gene: 10. Germline V gives CDR1 SGHTA, CDR2 FQGNSA. CDR3 length: 15 amino acids. CDR3 nucleotides: TGTGCCAGCAGCCCACTCGACAGGGGGACCAACGAGCAGTACTTC. Translation gives CASSPLDRGTNEQYF.

V and J are TRBV28 and TRBJ1-6; 7 nucleotides line up with TRBD1. This CDR3 comprises 17 residues. Looked up from germline, CDR1 is MDHEN and CDR2 is SYDVKM. After removal of 5 bases from V and 0 bases from J, the junction contained 7 bases not matched to a gene. The CDR3 is CASSQGDLGSYNSPLHF. DNA for the CDR3: TGTGCCAGCAGTCAGGGGGATTTAGGCTCCTATAATTCACCCCTCCACTTT.

This chain links TRBV5-1 with TRBJ1-1, with TRBD1 as a possible D gene (5 bases). The germline V and J ends were trimmed by 3 bases and 2 bases, with 14 bases remaining between them. Germline V CDR1 and CDR2: SGHRS, YFSETQ. The CDR3 consists of 15 residues. The CDR3 DNA follows: TGCGCCAGCAGCTGGGCCGGGGGGTCAAACACTGAAGCTTTCTTT. This codes for CASSWAGGSNTEAFF. The whole variable domain, remainder taken from reference TRBV5-1 and TRBJ1-1, is KAGVTQTPRYLIKTRGQQVTLSCSPISGHRSVSWYQQTPGQGLQFLFEYFSETQRNKGNFPGRFSGRQFSNSRSEMNVSTLELGDSALYLCASSWAGGSNTEAFFGQGTRLTVV.

The chain has TRBV7-9 and TRBJ2-1, with 12 bases aligning to TRBD1. The V gene end was trimmed by 1 base and the J gene end by 8 bases; junction bases not matched to a gene: 3. The CDR3 is 15 amino acids. The germline V gene encodes CDR1 SEHNR and CDR2 FQNEAQ (reference sequence). As DNA, the CDR3 is TGTGCCAGCAGCTTAGTGGGACAGGGGGCCCATGAGCAGTTCTTC. It is translated as CASSLVGQGAHEQFF.

This clone was observed a few times. The J gene is TRBJ2-1, the V gene TRBV12-3 or TRBV12-4; D call uncertain. The V and J ends lost 7 bases and 7 bases respectively, with 14 bases between them. This CDR3 is 13 amino acids long. Written as DNA, the CDR3 is TGTGCCAGCACTCCCTTTCTCGGTAATGAGCAGTTCTTC. Translation: CASTPFLGNEQFF.

V and J are TRBV28 and TRBJ2-5; 7 nucleotides align to TRBD1. Germline V gives CDR1 MDHEN, CDR2 SYDVKM. The CDR3 is 15 amino acids. After removal of 2 bases from V and 1 base from J, the junction contained 4 bases not matched to a gene. The DNA for the CDR3 is TGTGCCAGCAGTTTAGAAGGACAGGTCCAAGAGACCCAGTACTTC. It codes for CASSLEGQVQETQYF.

The V gene is TRBV28, the J gene TRBJ1-2, with 7 bases that match TRBD1. This CDR3 region has 17 residues. The V gene end was trimmed by 6 bases and the J gene end by 2 bases; junction bases not matched to a gene: 15. Germline V lookup: CDR1 MDHEN, CDR2 SYDVKM. The CDR3 coding sequence is TGTGCCAGCAGAGGCCTGGGACAGCACACCCCAAACTATGGCTACACCTTC. It specifies CASRGLGQHTPNYGYTF.

The chain employs TRBV30 and TRBJ2-3, with D possibly being TRBD1 (6 bases). The CDR3 has 16 residues. Germline-derived CDR1 and CDR2 are GTSNPN and SVGIG (reference sequence). Trimming shortened V by 3 bases and J by 1 base, and 17 bases separated the two germline ends. CDR3 protein: CAWSGTPGAGTDTQYF. CDR3 coding DNA: TGTGCCTGGAGCGGGACCCCAGGGGCCGGCACAGATACGCAGTATTTT.

This clone has just one count. The rearrangement uses TRBV28 and TRBJ1-1, with D maybe TRBD1 (5 bases). Germline V gene sequence: CDR1 MDHEN, CDR2 SYDVKM. The CDR3 is made up of 17 amino acids. The germline V and J ends were trimmed by 1 base and 4 bases, with 19 bases remaining between them. CDR3: CASSLYAFTGYRTEAFF. Here the CDR3 DNA reads TGTGCCAGCAGTTTATACGCCTTTACAGGTTATCGCACTGAAGCTTTCTTT.

This clone appeared once. Other DNA sequences in this specimen translate into the identical CDR3. The chain is built from TRBV6-5 and TRBJ2-2; TRBD2 matches 11 bases. The V gene end was trimmed by 6 bases and the J gene end by 8 bases; junction bases not matched to a gene: 8. Germline lookup yields CDR1 MNHEY and CDR2 SVGAGI. CDR3 length equals 15 residues. The CDR3, as DNA: TGTGCCAGCAGAATTAGCGGGAGGGCTGCGGGGGAGCTGTTTTTT. Translating it yields CASRISGRAAGELFF.